A selection of T cell receptor beta chains follows, all from one sample in a study of human T cells and chemical hapten exposure. TCRdb redid the calling of the RACE reads with MiXCR, one entry per CDR3 protein. The repertoire consists of about 34,000 distinct CDR3 sequences, with about 5.5% occurring once and the leading ten covering 10% to 15%. The sequencing input was whole blood. The receptors shown here come from a human donor in good health. Some clones in this sample may be carry-over from other donors' samples. The CDR3 runs from the conserved cysteine through the conserved F or W. A D gene is named only where the DNA matches it firmly.

TRBJ2-1,NA,TRBV7-9,CASSASRKGLGADIF
TRBJ1-6,TRBD1,TRBV20-1,CSARGVPGQGRGNSPLHF
TRBJ2-1,NA,TRBV6-1,CASSEARRGSDVRSSYNEQFF
TRBJ2-1,TRBD2,TRBV28,CASSFRLADEQFF
TRBJ1-5,NA,TRBV6-6,CASSYSSRHGFSNQPQHF
TRBJ2-1,NA,TRBV5-4,CASSLGVNSYNEQFF
TRBJ2-2,NA,TRBV5-1,CASSSSANTGELFF
TRBJ2-1,NA,TRBV9,CASSVEWQPYNEQFF
TRBJ1-2,NA,TRBV6-5,CASSSPGEKGYGYTF
TRBJ2-3,NA,TRBV2,CASTTGTTDTQYF
TRBJ1-6,NA,TRBV6-6,CASSPSSPLHF
TRBJ1-1,NA,TRBV12-3/TRBV12-4,CASSLSREAFF
TRBJ2-1,TRBD2,TRBV6-1,CASSVERDDSYNEQFF
TRBJ2-7,TRBD1,TRBV28,CASTSTGAYEQYF
TRBJ1-1,NA,TRBV18,CASSPESMNTEAFF
TRBJ2-5,NA,TRBV3-1,CASSQVYSQETQYF
TRBJ2-1,NA,TRBV20-1,CSFYSPSNNEQFF